This T cell receptor (beta chain) stems from a study of cytomegalovirus exposure and HLA in healthy donors. Study-level points and caveats: Cytomegalovirus-associated status was assigned to more than 150 TCR beta chains.

The donors formed part of the approximately 120-subject validation cohort, distinct from the roughly 630-subject first cohort. Assay used: immunoSEQ multiplex PCR; TCRdb lists only in-frame clones, some missing. The sample yields about 150,000 clones, approximately 86% seen once. As for this clone: Its antigen is unidentified.

The sequence came from a man younger than 35 in good health and CMV-seropositive. The sequencing sample was made of PBMCs.

The CDR3 region is CASSRTGSYGYTF. The CDR3 DNA follows: TGTGCCAGCAGCCGGACAGGGAGCTATGGCTACACCTTC. The V call is TRBV7-9, the J call TRBJ1-2; 8 nucleotides line up with TRBD1. Germline values: CDR1 SEHNR, CDR2 FQNEAQ (reference sequence). V lost 5 bases to trimming and J lost 4 bases; unmatched junction nucleotides: 3. The CDR3 covers 13 residues. Looking up the rest from reference TRBV7-9 and TRBJ1-2 gives the full variable domain: DTGVSQNPRHKITKRGQNVTFRCDPISEHNRLYWYRQTLGQGPEFLTYFQNEAQLEKSRLLSDRFSAERPKGSFSTLEIQRTEQGDSAMYLCASSRTGSYGYTFGSGTRLTVV.